These T cell receptor beta chains were read from a single sample in a study of type 1 and type 2 diabetes patients. TCRdb analysed the multiplex PCR reads with MiXCR anew, one entry per CDR3 protein. Here the sample spans around 300,000 distinct CDR3 sequences, more than 45% being singletons. Material for sequencing was peripheral blood mononuclear cells (PBMCs). Source of these receptors: a man between 18 and 35 years old with type 2 diabetes. CDR3s include the opening cysteine and the closing phenylalanine or tryptophan. The D gene is left open where the match is weak. Part of the rows lack a size; the others show once, few, many or a class for expanded clones.

15	NA	few	TRBV7-2	TRBJ1-6	TGTGCCAGCGAACCCCCTCGCTCCTATAATTCACCCCTCCACTTT	CASEPPRSYNSPLHF
13	NA	NA	TRBV19	TRBJ1-5	TGTGCCAGTAGTATTCTAACTAATCAGCCCCAGCATTTT	CASSILTNQPQHF
11	NA	NA	TRBV7-2	TRBJ2-3	TGTGCCAGCAGCCAACACGATACGCAGTATTTT	CASSQHDTQYF
14	NA	few	TRBV6-6	TRBJ1-1	TGTGCCAGCAGTAAAACAGGGAAGAACACTGAAGCTTTCTTT	CASSKTGKNTEAFF
13	NA	NA	TRBV7-8	TRBJ1-1	TGTGCCAGCAGCTTAATCGCTGGGACTGAAGCTTTCTTT	CASSLIAGTEAFF
10	NA	NA	TRBV29-1	TRBJ1-1	TGCAGCGTTTTGAACACTGAAGCTTTCTTT	CSVLNTEAFF
13	NA	NA	TRBV27	TRBJ1-2	TGTGCCAGCCGTTCGGGGGGGTCGCATGGCTACACCTTC	CASRSGGSHGYTF
12	NA	NA	TRBV27	TRBJ1-1	TGTGCCAGCCAGACGTTGGGCACTGAAGCTTTCTTT	CASQTLGTEAFF
14	NA	NA	TRBV2	TRBJ1-1	TGTGCCAGCAGTGAAGATGGGGGGGGCACTGAAGCTTTCTTT	CASSEDGGGTEAFF
12	NA	NA	TRBV19	TRBJ1-1	TGTGCCAGTAGTATTTGGGGTATTGAAGCTTTCTTT	CASSIWGIEAFF
14	NA	once	TRBV27	TRBJ2-2	TGTGCCAGCAGTTTAGGGGCGGAACCCGGGGAGCTGTTTTTT	CASSLGAEPGELFF
14	NA	NA	TRBV10-3	TRBJ2-2	TGTGCCATCAGTGAGTCAGAACAGGGCGGGGAGCTGTTTTTT	CAISESEQGGELFF
13	NA	few	TRBV7-2	TRBJ2-1	TGTGCCAGCAGCCCTTACTTGTACAATGAGCAGTTCTTC	CASSPYLYNEQFF
13	NA	few	TRBV2	TRBJ2-7	TGTGCCAGCAGAGAACAGGGCTCCTACGAGCAGTACTTC	CASREQGSYEQYF
13	TRBD2	few	TRBV10-1	TRBJ2-7	TGCGCCAGCGCCCCGGGACTAACCTACGAGCAGTACTTC	CASAPGLTYEQYF
12	NA	NA	TRBV12-3/TRBV12-4	TRBJ2-2	TGTGCCAGCAGTTTCCCCACCGGGGAGCTGTTTTTT	CASSFPTGELFF
14	TRBD1	few	TRBV7-2	TRBJ1-6	TGTGCCAGCAGCTTCCGGACAGGGGATTCACCCCTCCACTTT	CASSFRTGDSPLHF
13	NA	NA	TRBV2	TRBJ2-1	TGTGCCAGCATCAACACCGGGGGCAATGAGCAGTTCTTC	CASINTGGNEQFF
18	TRBD1	NA	TRBV6-6	TRBJ2-6	TGTGCCAGCAGTGCGCCGGGACAGGGTAAGATCGGGGCCAACGTCCTGACTTTC	CASSAPGQGKIGANVLTF
14	NA	few	TRBV7-8	TRBJ1-1	TGTGCCAGCAGCTTTGAGGGGCTGAACACTGAAGCTTTCTTT	CASSFEGLNTEAFF
15	TRBD1	NA	TRBV19	TRBJ2-4	TGTGCCAGTAGTATCGGGGGACAGGATTGGAGCATTCAGTACTTC	CASSIGGQDWSIQYF
14	TRBD1	NA	TRBV15	TRBJ1-2	TGTGCCACCAGCAGAGATAGGACAGGGGGCGGCTACACCTTC	CATSRDRTGGGYTF
13	NA	few	TRBV29-1	TRBJ1-1	TGCAGCGTTGTAGAGGGTACGGGTTCAAGAGCTTTCTTT	CSVVEGTGSRAFF
16	NA	NA	TRBV5-4	TRBJ2-3	TGTGCCAGCATCCCGGGTTCCGGGTTAGGGACAGATACGCAGTATTTT	CASIPGSGLGTDTQYF
13	NA	NA	TRBV6-6	TRBJ2-2	TGTGCCAGCAGTTACAGGGGTCCCGGGGAGCTGTTTTTT	CASSYRGPGELFF
13	TRBD1	few	TRBV9	TRBJ2-7	TGTGCCAGCAGCTGGACAGGGGGACACGAGCAGTACTTC	CASSWTGGHEQYF
12	NA	few	TRBV15	TRBJ2-7	TGTGCCACCAGCAGACCTCGACGGATCCGAGACTTC	CATSRPRRIRDF
14	TRBD2	few	TRBV9	TRBJ2-5	TGTGCCAGCAGCGTAAGCGGGGCGCAAGAGACCCAGTACTTC	CASSVSGAQETQYF
17	TRBD1	NA	TRBV7-3	TRBJ1-2	TGTGCCAGTAGGCCCGGGACAGGGGTAGCGACTAACTATGGCTACACCTTC	CASRPGTGVATNYGYTF
15	NA	NA	TRBV20-1	TRBJ2-2	TGCAGTGCTAGATTGCAGGGGCCCAACACCGGGAAGCTGTTTTTT	CSARLQGPNTGKLFF
13	TRBD1	NA	TRBV20-1	TRBJ2-4	TGCAGTGCTGGCGGGGACAGGGGAAACATTCAGTACTTC	CSAGGDRGNIQYF
12	NA	many	TRBV19	TRBJ1-1	TGTGCCAGTAGTAAGGTGGGCACTGAAGCTTTCTTT	CASSKVGTEAFF
18	TRBD2	NA	TRBV12-3/TRBV12-4	TRBJ2-1	TGTGCCAGCCAAGGGCTAGCGGGGCCGCCGAGCTCCTACAATGAGCAGTTCTTC	CASQGLAGPPSSYNEQFF
14	NA	NA	TRBV28	TRBJ1-2	TGTGCCAGCAGTCCCACGTTCGACCATGGTGGCTACACCTTC	CASSPTFDHGGYTF
11	NA	few	TRBV20-1	TRBJ2-7	TGCAGTGCTAGAGATGGAAACGAGCAGTACTTC	CSARDGNEQYF
14	TRBD1	few	TRBV27	TRBJ2-7	TGTGCCAGCAGCCGGGACAGGGGCGGCTACGAGCAGTACTTC	CASSRDRGGYEQYF
16	NA	once	TRBV28	TRBJ2-7	TGTGCCAGCAGTTGGATAGAGGGTAGCGAAATCGGCGAGCAGTACTTC	CASSWIEGSEIGEQYF
13	NA	few	TRBV9	TRBJ1-1	TGTGCCAGCAGCGTAGTTGAGGGCACTGAAGCTTTCTTT	CASSVVEGTEAFF
17	NA	many	TRBV10-3	TRBJ1-2	TGTGCCATCAGTGAGTCGAACGGACAGCGAGCAAGGTATGGCTACACCTTC	CAISESNGQRARYGYTF
12	NA	once	TRBV20-1	TRBJ1-1	TGCAGTGCCGGGACGGTCAACACTGAAGCTTTCTTT	CSAGTVNTEAFF
14	NA	NA	TRBV14	TRBJ2-7	TGTGCCAGCAGCCAAGCGGGCGATATCTACGAGCAGTACTTC	CASSQAGDIYEQYF
16	NA	few	TRBV19	TRBJ1-5	TGTGCCAGTATGACGGGGAACAGCTATAGCAATCAGCCCCAGCATTTT	CASMTGNSYSNQPQHF
14	TRBD2	few	TRBV13	TRBJ2-7	TGTGCCAGCAGCGTAGGGAGGGCTACCTACGAGCAGTACTTC	CASSVGRATYEQYF
15	NA	NA	TRBV11-2	TRBJ1-3	TGTGCCAGCAGCTTAGATCTCACCTCTGGAAACACCATATATTTT	CASSLDLTSGNTIYF
15	TRBD1	NA	TRBV11-1	TRBJ1-2	TGTGCCAGCAGCGAACCCGGGACAGGGTGGAATGGCTACACCTTC	CASSEPGTGWNGYTF
15	TRBD2	NA	TRBV19	TRBJ2-5	TGTGCCAGTAGTTCTAGCGGGTGGGACCAAGAGACCCAGTACTTC	CASSSSGWDQETQYF
14	NA	once	TRBV20-1	TRBJ2-7	TGCAGTGCGGCGGTTGGAGGGCTTATTGACGAGCAGTACTTC	CSAAVGGLIDEQYF
15	TRBD1	NA	TRBV5-1	TRBJ2-7	TGCGCCAGCAGCTTGGTAGGGACAGGGGGTTACGAGCAGTACTTC	CASSLVGTGGYEQYF